Given below is one TCR beta chain in context. TEMRA cells were enriched by FACS, while CD8+ and CD4+ T cells were obtained through a negative isolation that was performed magnetically. This CDR3 is 16 amino acids long. Unmatched junction bases numbered 6, after V lost 2 bases and J lost 3 bases. Germline-derived CDR1 and CDR2 are SGHAT and FQNNGV. Reverse transcription of about 0.5 to 1 ug RNA was carried out with random hexamers. Using its own MiXCR run on the immunoSEQ multiplex PCR reads, TCRdb lists one record per CDR3 protein. This repertoire shows about 250,000 distinct CDR3 sequences, 93% found once; its top ten account for roughly 0.072%. The data derive from a study of CD8 T cells in Susac syndrome.

This sequence joins TRBV11-2 and TRBJ2-3; 9 positions agree with TRBD2. The clonotype originates from a human donor with multiple sclerosis. The source material was CD4+ T cells from PBMCs. The CDR3 protein is CASSLNSGSGTDTQYF. Here the CDR3 DNA reads TGTGCCAGCAGCTTAAATAGCGGGAGTGGTACAGATACGCAGTATTTT.